The rows below give T cell receptor beta chains drawn from one sample of a study of T cells in tuberculosis. Only in-frame clones appear in the TCRdb table, and some are missing; sequencing was by immunoSEQ multiplex PCR. In the table there are approximately 88,000 clones, roughly 91% of which are singletons. The material sequenced was CD1b-GMM tetramer-negative cells sorted from PBMCs. These receptors came from an adult woman with latent tuberculosis. The CDR3 runs from the conserved cysteine through the conserved F or W. A D gene is named only where the DNA matches it firmly. Expanded clones get a size class; other rows say once, few or many, or leave the size out.

CDR3 length	D gene	J gene	clone size	V gene	CDR3 DNA	CDR3 protein
16	.	TRBJ1-3	.	TRBV4-1	TGCGCCAGCAGCCAAGCCGGACTCCGCTCTGGAAACACCATATATTTT	CASSQAGLRSGNTIYF
15	.	TRBJ1-1	.	TRBV11-2	TGTGCCAGCAGCTTAGCCACAGGGATGAACACTGAAGCTTTCTTT	CASSLATGMNTEAFF
17	TRBD2	TRBJ2-1	.	TRBV7-9	TGTGCCAGCAGCTCCCCCCTAGCGGGGGGCATCTACAATGAGCAGTTCTTC	CASSSPLAGGIYNEQFF
11	.	TRBJ1-1	.	TRBV28	TGTGCCAGCAGAGGGACATCAAAAGCTTTCTTT	CASRGTSKAFF
14	TRBD1	TRBJ1-1	.	TRBV2	TGTGCCAGCAGCAGGACAGGGGTGAACACTGAAGCTTTCTTT	CASSRTGVNTEAFF
19	TRBD1	TRBJ2-7	.	TRBV6-1	TGTGCCAGCAGTGAAGCGCAGTGGGACAGTCGAGCTGACTCCTACGAGCAGTACTTC	CASSEAQWDSRADSYEQYF
16	.	TRBJ1-6	.	TRBV7-2	TGTGCCAGCAGCTCCACCGGGGGATATGATAATTCACCCCTCCACTTT	CASSSTGGYDNSPLHF
13	.	TRBJ1-1	.	TRBV7-6	TGTGCCAGCAGCACAGGGTTGAACACTGAAGCTTTCTTT	CASSTGLNTEAFF
14	.	TRBJ1-6	.	TRBV5-1	TGCGCCAGCAGCTTGAGCACAGGGTATTCACCCCTCCACTTT	CASSLSTGYSPLHF
14	.	TRBJ1-4	.	TRBV5-4	TGTGCCAGCAGCTTGAGCGAGGCAAGTGAAAAACTGTTTTTT	CASSLSEASEKLFF
13	.	TRBJ2-1	.	TRBV27	TGTGCCAGCAGTTCCCCCTCCGGCAATGAGCAGTTCTTC	CASSSPSGNEQFF
18	TRBD2	TRBJ2-1	.	TRBV27	TGTGCCAGCAGTTTATCCCTGGTCCGAAGACAGCGGGGGGATGAGCAGTTCTTC	CASSLSLVRRQRGDEQFF
19	TRBD2	TRBJ2-3	.	TRBV19	TGTGCCAGTAGTAAAACTAGCGGGGGGCCGTGGGGGACCTCGGATACGCAGTATTTT	CASSKTSGGPWGTSDTQYF
15	TRBD1	TRBJ1-1	.	TRBV5-4	TGTGCCAGCAGCCTAGAGACAGGGATGAACACTGAAGCTTTCTTT	CASSLETGMNTEAFF
13	TRBD1	TRBJ1-2	.	TRBV6-1	TGTGCCAGCAGTTGGGACAGCAACTATGGCTACACCTTC	CASSWDSNYGYTF
13	TRBD1	TRBJ1-1	.	TRBV6-4	TGTGCCAGCAGTGACTCGGGGGACAGTGAAGCTTTCTTT	CASSDSGDSEAFF
16	TRBD2	TRBJ2-5	.	TRBV6-6	TGTGCCAGCAGCCCGACGACGCGGGGGGGCCAGGAGACCCAGTACTTC	CASSPTTRGGQETQYF
14	TRBD1	TRBJ1-5	.	TRBV11-2	TGTGCCAGCAGCCGGACAGGGGTCAATCAGCCCCAGCATTTT	CASSRTGVNQPQHF
16	.	TRBJ1-4	.	TRBV15	TGTGCCACCAGCAGAGATCTCCAGGGAACTAATGAAAAACTGTTTTTT	CATSRDLQGTNEKLFF
15	TRBD1	TRBJ1-1	.	TRBV6-5	TGTGCCAGCAGCAGAACTCAGGGGGCGTACACTGAAGCTTTCTTT	CASSRTQGAYTEAFF
13	.	TRBJ2-7	.	TRBV11-3	TGTGCCAGCAGTTACGGGGAAACCTACGAGCAGTACTTC	CASSYGETYEQYF
14	.	TRBJ2-2	.	TRBV4-2	TGTGCCAGCAGCCATGGGACTGCCACCGGGGAGCTGTTTTTT	CASSHGTATGELFF
15	TRBD1	TRBJ1-5	.	TRBV6-6	TGTGCCAGCAGTCCCGGGACAGGTGGCAATCAGCCCCAGCATTTT	CASSPGTGGNQPQHF
15	.	TRBJ1-1	.	TRBV7-9	TGTGCCAGCAGCTTGCCAGGGAAAAGGAACACTGAAGCTTTCTTT	CASSLPGKRNTEAFF
15	.	TRBJ2-3	once	TRBV10-3	TGTGCCATCAGCCGGGGCGGACAGCGGACAGATACGCAGTATTTT	CAISRGGQRTDTQYF
13	.	TRBJ1-2	.	TRBV6-5	TGTGCCAGCCATAGTGTCCAGGGCAGGGGCTACACCTTC	CASHSVQGRGYTF
15	.	TRBJ2-5	.	TRBV10-3	TGTGCCATCAGTAGGGCCGACAGTGCTGAAGAGACCCAGTACTTC	CAISRADSAEETQYF
13	.	TRBJ2-5	.	TRBV5-1	TGCGCCAGCAGCTTGGAGGCCCGGGTCACCCAGTACTTC	CASSLEARVTQYF
15	.	TRBJ1-2	.	TRBV9	TGTGCCAGCAGCCTCAGTGGGGGGTCGGGCACTGGCTACACCTTC	CASSLSGGSGTGYTF
14	.	TRBJ2-2	.	TRBV27	TGTGCCAGCAATAACAGGGCGGCCACCGGGGAGCTGTTTTTT	CASNNRAATGELFF
15	TRBD1	TRBJ1-1	.	TRBV5-1	TGCGCCAGCAGCTTGGAGGGACAGGGTCTTACTGAAGCTTTCTTT	CASSLEGQGLTEAFF
14	TRBD1	TRBJ1-5	once	TRBV30	TGTGCCTGGAAGTCAACAGGGGGCAGCCAGCCCCAGCATTTT	CAWKSTGGSQPQHF
16	.	TRBJ2-3	.	TRBV19	TGTGCCAGTGGCCATACGGCGGGGGCGTTCACAGATACGCAGTATTTT	CASGHTAGAFTDTQYF
16	.	TRBJ2-1	.	TRBV15	TGTGCCACCAGCACGGGACCAGGGGGGCAATACAATGAGCAGTTCTTC	CATSTGPGGQYNEQFF
14	.	TRBJ2-7	.	TRBV6-1	TGTGCCAGCAGTGTAGGGGATCAGCCCCTCGAGCAGTACTTC	CASSVGDQPLEQYF
15	.	TRBJ1-3	.	TRBV18	TGTGCCAGCTCACCAGGTCAGGTACCTGGAAACACCATATATTTT	CASSPGQVPGNTIYF
15	.	TRBJ2-2	.	TRBV6-5	TGTGCCAGCAGGGTCGGAGGGGCGATCACCGGGGAGCTGTTTTTT	CASRVGGAITGELFF
16	TRBD2	TRBJ2-5	.	TRBV27	TGTGCCAGCAGACTAGCGGGGGGGCGAGTAGGGGAGACCCAGTACTTC	CASRLAGGRVGETQYF
16	.	TRBJ2-3	.	TRBV7-9	TGTGCCAGCAGCTTAGGTACTAGTTTCGGCACAGATACGCAGTATTTT	CASSLGTSFGTDTQYF
12	TRBD1	TRBJ1-2	.	TRBV6-6	TGTGCCAGCAGTGCCGGGACAGCTGGCTACACCTTC	CASSAGTAGYTF
16	TRBD1	TRBJ1-1	.	TRBV5-4	TGTGCCAGCAGCTTGGCTGGACAGGGCGGCAACACTGAAGCTTTCTTT	CASSLAGQGGNTEAFF